Shown below are 22 T cell receptor beta chains from a single sample sequenced in a study of Ad26.COV2.S vaccination and SARS-CoV-2 variants. TCRdb's table, derived via immunoSEQ multiplex PCR, lists solely in-frame clones and lacks some. The sample contains more than 300,000 clones, more than 85% of which appear only once. Treatment reported: roughly 18 received Ad26.COV2.S at low or high dose, single or two shots; five or six received placebo; per-sample allocation not given. Sampling happened 63 days after the first vaccine or placebo injection. The sequencing used peripheral blood, collected in a trial of Ad26.COV2.S vaccine versus placebo. All receptors derive from a person aged 18-60 years who received the Ad26.COV2.S COVID-19 vaccine or a placebo.

This chain links TRBV4-2 with TRBJ1-1; TRBD1 matches at 8 bases. From germline, CDR1 is LGHNA and CDR2 YNFKEQ. Trimming removed 3 bases from V and 1 base from J; junction bases left unmatched: 13. The CDR3 has 18 amino acids. The CDR3 sequence is CASSQTSGTGERNTEAFF. DNA of the CDR3: TGTGCCAGCAGCCAGACTTCCGGGACAGGAGAGAGGAACACTGAAGCTTTCTTT.

CDR3 amino acids: CASSRRQGGGQPQHF. The CDR3 bases are TGTGCCAGCAGCCGCCGACAGGGTGGAGGTCAGCCCCAGCATTTT. The genes are TRBV2 and TRBJ1-5; 7 nucleotides align to TRBD1. The CDR3 is 15 residues long. Germline CDR1 is SNHLY and CDR2 is FYNNEI. V lost 6 bases and J lost 6; bases outside the gene matches: 11.

This sequence joins TRBV19 and TRBJ1-5; unclear D gene. Germline V gene data show CDR1 as LNHDA and CDR2 as SQIVND (reference sequence). The CDR3 has 17 residues. V shed 1 base and J shed 0 bases, with 13 bases lying between them. The CDR3 is CASSIGSFVYSNQPQHF. In nucleotides, the CDR3 is TGTGCCAGTAGTATAGGTTCGTTTGTGTATAGCAATCAGCCCCAGCATTTT.

The chain recombines TRBV5-4 with TRBJ1-2; the match to TRBD1 covers 11 bases. CDR3 length: 15 amino acids. Germline lookup yields CDR1 SGHNT and CDR2 YYREEE (reference sequence). Trimming removed 3 bases from V and 4 bases from J; junction bases left unmatched: 5. This chain's CDR3 is CASSSGQGGFYGYTF. CDR3 bases: TGTGCCAGCAGCTCGGGACAGGGGGGTTTCTATGGCTACACCTTC.

The chain carries TRBV27 and TRBJ1-2, with a weak D call TRBD1 (6 bases). This CDR3 has 15 residues. CDR1 and CDR2 from the germline V gene are MNHEY and SMNVEV (reference sequence). V shed 5 bases and J shed 4 bases, with 17 bases lying between them. The CDR3 sequence: CASSLRGSVGYGYTF. In DNA, the CDR3 is TGTGCCAGCAGTCTCAGGGGTTCCGTAGGCTATGGCTACACCTTC.

The V and J genes are TRBV5-1 and TRBJ2-4, with 8 positions matching TRBD1. The CDR3 has 13 residues. Germline V CDR1 and CDR2: SGHRS, YFSETQ. Losses at the gene ends were 5 bases for V and 5 bases for J; bases not matched to a gene: 3. CDR3 bases: TGCGCCAGCAGGCGGACAGGGCAAAACATTCAGTACTTC. Its translation: CASRRTGQNIQYF.

V is TRBV20-1 and J is TRBJ1-4; D uncertain. The germline V gene has CDR1 DFQATT and CDR2 SNEGSKA (reference sequence). Trimming stripped 3 bases from V and 7 bases from J, with 15 bases between. This CDR3 contains 14 residues. CDR3 sequence: CSASYLGLSEKLFF. The CDR3 DNA reads as TGCAGTGCTAGTTACCTGGGATTGAGTGAAAAACTGTTTTTT.

V and J are TRBV12-3 or TRBV12-4 and TRBJ1-6; no clear D. The CDR3 is 13 amino acids. The V and J ends lost 6 bases and 4 bases respectively, with 7 bases between them. The CDR3, as DNA: TGTGCCAGCAGCAGAGAGTATAATTCACCCCTCCACTTT. Translating gives CASSREYNSPLHF.

The CDR3 protein is CASSLESAALYEQYF. CDR3 coding DNA: TGTGCCAGCAGCTTAGAATCAGCGGCCCTCTACGAGCAGTACTTC. The chain links TRBV11-2 to TRBJ2-7; D possibly corresponds to TRBD2 (5 bases). This CDR3 contains 15 residues. The germline V gene has CDR1 SGHAT and CDR2 FQNNGV. V was clipped by 0 bases and J by 3 bases, with 12 bases between them.

Here the CDR3 reads CASSSKTVNYGYTF. CDR3 nucleotide sequence: TGTGCCAGCAGCTCGAAGACAGTAAACTATGGCTACACCTTC. This chain joins TRBV6-5 and TRBJ1-2; D perhaps matches TRBD1 (5 bases). V was cut by 6 bases and J by 2 bases, with 13 bases left in between. Germline V gene sequence: CDR1 MNHEY, CDR2 SVGAGI. This CDR3 is built from 14 residues.

The J gene is TRBJ1-1, the V gene TRBV4-2, with 8 bases identical to TRBD1. CDR1 and CDR2 (germline): LGHNA, YNFKEQ. CDR3 size: 15 residues. Trimming at V came to 4 bases and at J to 0 bases, leaving 4 bases not matched to a gene. In DNA form, the CDR3 reads TGTGCCAGCAGCCTAGTGGGACAGGTGAACACTGAAGCTTTCTTT. Protein: CASSLVGQVNTEAFF.

This clone was seen a handful of times. The rearrangement uses TRBV20-1 and TRBJ2-1; D not certain. V was shortened by 3 bases and J by 6 bases, with 6 bases between the two germline ends. The germline V gene encodes CDR1 DFQATT and CDR2 SNEGSKA (reference sequence). The CDR3 has 11 amino acids. This CDR3 reads CSASWPNEQFF. CDR3 in DNA: TGCAGTGCTAGTTGGCCCAATGAGCAGTTCTTC.

The chain has TRBV25-1 and TRBJ2-1, with D tentatively TRBD1 (5 bases). The ends were cut back, 6 bases at V and 6 bases at J, with 12 bases in the middle. Germline assignment: CDR1 MGHDK and CDR2 SYGVNS. The CDR3 is 13 amino acids. CDR3 DNA sequence: TGTGCCAGCAGCCAGGACATACTCAATGAGCAGTTCTTC. Its protein is CASSQDILNEQFF.

Only one count was recorded for this clone. The genes are TRBV4-1 and TRBJ2-3, with 12 bases aligning to TRBD2. Per the germline V gene, CDR1 is MGHRA and CDR2 is YSYEKL. Trimming took 6 bases from V and 6 from J; bases not matched to a gene: 4. The CDR3 length is 14 residues. The CDR3 region is CASSLAGGVDTQYF. In DNA form, the CDR3 reads TGCGCCAGCAGTCTAGCGGGAGGGGTGGATACGCAGTATTTT.

The chain recombines TRBV6-5 with TRBJ2-1, with D unresolved. This CDR3 contains 15 residues. Per the germline V gene, CDR1 is MNHEY and CDR2 is SVGAGI. Trimming took 4 bases from V and 2 from J, leaving 12 bases between them. The CDR3 DNA reads TGTGCCAGCAGTTTTTCGGGCGGAGCCTACAATGAGCAGTTCTTC. It is translated as CASSFSGGAYNEQFF.

The chain has TRBV9 and TRBJ1-3; 8 bases are shared with TRBD1. Germline V lookup: CDR1 SGDLS, CDR2 YYNGEE. CDR3 length equals 16 residues. Trimming at V came to 4 bases and at J to 0 bases, leaving 6 bases not matched to a gene. CDR3 region: CASSFQDRVSGNTIYF. CDR3 bases: TGTGCCAGCAGCTTCCAGGACAGGGTCTCTGGAAACACCATATATTTT.

The CDR3 sequence: CASSQALVQGRELFF. The CDR3 nucleotides are TGTGCCAGCAGCCAAGCGCTAGTTCAGGGCCGGGAGCTGTTTTTT. This chain connects TRBV3-1 (or the pseudogene TRBV3-2) to TRBJ2-2; a possible D gene is TRBD1 (5 bases). The length of the CDR3 is 15 residues. Germline V gene sequence: CDR1 LGHDT, CDR2 YNNKEL (reference sequence). The germline V and J ends were trimmed by 1 base and 9 bases, with 15 bases remaining between them.

Here the CDR3 reads CASSQVRLGQQQETQYF. The CDR3 DNA reads as TGTGCCAGCAGCCAAGTAAGGCTCGGACAGCAACAAGAGACCCAGTACTTC. This chain links TRBV14 with TRBJ2-5; D is perhaps TRBD1 (6 bases). Germline V gene sequence: CDR1 SGHDN, CDR2 FVKESK. Between the trimmed V and J ends, which lost 1 base and 2 bases, there was a span of 17 bases. The CDR3 has 17 amino acids.

This clone was seen a single time. The chain employs TRBV5-1 and TRBJ1-2; a weak D match, TRBD1 (5 bases). Germline CDR1 reads SGHRS; CDR2 reads YFSETQ. The CDR3 contains 17 residues. Between the trimmed V and J ends, which lost 3 bases and 3 bases, there was a span of 21 bases. The CDR3 nucleotides are TGCGCCAGCAGCTCGGTCGTTGGGGTCGGGGCCGACTATGGCTACACCTTC. This gives the protein CASSSVVGVGADYGYTF.

The genes are TRBV6-5 and TRBJ1-1, with TRBD1 matching over 7 bases. The germline CDR1 and CDR2 sequences are MNHEY and SVGAGI. The V gene end was trimmed by 2 bases and the J gene end by 4 bases; junction bases not matched to a gene: 4. The CDR3 is 14 residues long. The CDR3 sequence: CASSYRQGGTEAFF. Written as DNA, the CDR3 is TGTGCCAGCAGTTACAGACAGGGAGGCACTGAAGCTTTCTTT.

The DNA for the CDR3 is TGCAGTGCTCGTGTGGGGGCCTACAATGAGCAGTTCTTC. Its protein is CSARVGAYNEQFF. The chain couples TRBV20-1 to TRBJ2-1; D possibly matches TRBD1 or TRBD2 (5 bases each). There are 13 residues in the CDR3. V was clipped by 5 bases and J by 2 bases, with 10 bases between them. Germline lookup yields CDR1 DFQATT and CDR2 SNEGSKA (reference sequence).

The chain recombines TRBV9 with TRBJ2-7, with TRBD2 matching 8 bases. Germline assignment: CDR1 SGDLS and CDR2 YYNGEE. CDR3 length equals 15 residues. V was pared by 0 bases and J by 1 base, with 3 bases of the junction left unmatched. The CDR3 bases are TGTGCCAGCAGCGTAGGGGGCGGGAGGTCCTACGAGCAGTACTTC. Translating gives CASSVGGGRSYEQYF.